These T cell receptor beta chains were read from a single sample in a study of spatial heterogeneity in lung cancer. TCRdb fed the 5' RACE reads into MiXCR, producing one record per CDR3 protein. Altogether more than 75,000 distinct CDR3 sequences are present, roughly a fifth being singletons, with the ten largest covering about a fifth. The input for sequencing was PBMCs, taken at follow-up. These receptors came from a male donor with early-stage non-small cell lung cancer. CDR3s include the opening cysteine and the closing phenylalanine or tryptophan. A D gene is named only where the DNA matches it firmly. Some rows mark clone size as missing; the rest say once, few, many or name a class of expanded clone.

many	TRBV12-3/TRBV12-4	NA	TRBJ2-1	TGTGCCAGCAGTTTACAGGGAACTGGGTACAATGAGCAGTTCTTC	CASSLQGTGYNEQFF
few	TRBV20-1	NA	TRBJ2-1	TGCAGTGCGGAGGACAGCTCAGATCCCTACAATGAGCAGTTCTTC	CSAEDSSDPYNEQFF
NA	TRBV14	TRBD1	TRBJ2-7	TGTGCCAGCAGCCACGGACGGACAGGGAAATATGAGCAGTACTTC	CASSHGRTGKYEQYF
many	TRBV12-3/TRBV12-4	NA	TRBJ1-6	TGTGCCAGCAGTCCCCTTGGCCAAAATTCACCCCTCCACTTT	CASSPLGQNSPLHF
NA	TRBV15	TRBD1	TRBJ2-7	TGTGCCACCAGCAGAGTTCTAGGACAGGGGTTGAGCGAGCAGTACTTC	CATSRVLGQGLSEQYF
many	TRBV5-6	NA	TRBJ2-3	TGTGCCAGCAGCTTTCTAGCGAGATCAACAGATACGCAGTATTTT	CASSFLARSTDTQYF
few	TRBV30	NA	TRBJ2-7	TGTGCCTGGAGTGTATCGGGATACGAGCAGTACTTC	CAWSVSGYEQYF
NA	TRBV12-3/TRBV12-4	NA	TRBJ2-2	TGTGCCAGCAGTTTTACAGGGAGGGCCACCGGGGAGCTGTTTTTT	CASSFTGRATGELFF
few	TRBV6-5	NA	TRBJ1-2	TGTGCCAGTTACAGTCAAATCTATGGCTACACCTTC	CASYSQIYGYTF
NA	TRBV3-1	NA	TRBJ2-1	TGTGCCAGCAGCCACCGGAGATTTGAGCAGTTCTTC	CASSHRRFEQFF
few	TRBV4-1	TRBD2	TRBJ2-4	TGCGCCAGCAGCCCGGGAGGTCTAGCCAAAAACATTCAGTACTTC	CASSPGGLAKNIQYF
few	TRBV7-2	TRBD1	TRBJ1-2	TGTGCCAGCAGCCCGACAGGGTCGGACTATGGCTACACCTTC	CASSPTGSDYGYTF
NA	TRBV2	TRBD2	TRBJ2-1	TGTGCCAGCATGGGACTAGCGGGGGGACATGAGCAGTTCTTC	CASMGLAGGHEQFF
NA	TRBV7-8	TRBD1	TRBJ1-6	TGTGCCAGCAGCCCACAGGGGGACGATAATTCATCCCTCCACTTT	CASSPQGDDNSSLHF
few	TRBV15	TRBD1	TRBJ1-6	TGTGCCACCAGCAGAGATACGGGCAGGGGGTCCCAGTTCACCCTCCACTTT	CATSRDTGRGSQFTLHF
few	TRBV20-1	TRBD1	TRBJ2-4	TGCAGTGCTAAGTCAACAGGGGAGAACATTCAGTACTTC	CSAKSTGENIQYF
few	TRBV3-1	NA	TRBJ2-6	TGTGCCAGCAGCCTTGAGGATATATCTGGGGCCAACGTCCTGACTTTC	CASSLEDISGANVLTF
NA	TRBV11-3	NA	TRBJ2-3	TGTGCCAGCAGCTACAGCGGAGATACGCAGTATTTT	CASSYSGDTQYF
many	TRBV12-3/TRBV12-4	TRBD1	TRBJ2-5	TGTGCCAGCAGTTACTCAGGGGGTGGAAAGACCCAGTACTTC	CASSYSGGGKTQYF
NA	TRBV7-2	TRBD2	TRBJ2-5	TGTGCCAGCAGCTCCCTTTTTACTAGCGGGAGGGCTATTGAGACCCAGTACTTC	CASSSLFTSGRAIETQYF
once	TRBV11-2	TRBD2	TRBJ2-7	TGTGCCAGCAGCGGGGGACTAGCGGGAGGCGAGCAGTACTTC	CASSGGLAGGEQYF
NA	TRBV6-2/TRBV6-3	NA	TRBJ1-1	TGTGCCTGTCTACGGCAGGGATCGCCTGAAGCTTTCTTT	CACLRQGSPEAFF
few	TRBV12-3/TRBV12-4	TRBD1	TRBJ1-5	TGTGCCAGCAGCCCAGGGGGACGGAGATTATCCCAGCATTTT	CASSPGGRRLSQHF
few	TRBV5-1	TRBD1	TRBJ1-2	TGCGCCAGCAGCTTGGGGACAGGGAGCGTTGCCTATGGCTACACCTTC	CASSLGTGSVAYGYTF
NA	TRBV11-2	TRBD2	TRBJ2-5	TGTGCCAGCAGCCCAACAACCGGGGGGGTAGAGACCCAGTACTTC	CASSPTTGGVETQYF
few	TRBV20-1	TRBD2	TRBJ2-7	TGCAGTGCTCTCAGCCGGGGACTACACTACGAGCAGTACTTC	CSALSRGLHYEQYF
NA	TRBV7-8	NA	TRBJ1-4	TGTGCCAGCAGCTTAGTGGGGGAAACTAATGAAAAACTGTTTTTT	CASSLVGETNEKLFF
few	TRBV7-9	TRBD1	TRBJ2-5	TGTGCCAGCAGCGTCCGACAGGGATTGGAGACCCAGTACTTC	CASSVRQGLETQYF
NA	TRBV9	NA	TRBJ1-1	TGTGCCAGCAGCGTAGGGGGGATGAACACTGAAGCTTTCTTT	CASSVGGMNTEAFF
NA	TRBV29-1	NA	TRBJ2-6	TGCAGCGCTGGGAATGCTGGGGCCAACGTCCTGACTTTC	CSAGNAGANVLTF
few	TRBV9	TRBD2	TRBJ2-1	TGTGCCAGCAGCCCTCCCCCACAACTAGCGGGAGTCCACAATGAGCAGTTCTTC	CASSPPPQLAGVHNEQFF